A selection of T cell receptor beta chains follows, all from one sample in a study of radiation and T cells in renal cell carcinoma. Sequencing used immunoSEQ multiplex PCR; TCRdb keeps in-frame clones, though not all of them. The table shows around 60,000 clones, with roughly four fifths occurring only once. Specimen: blood, collected from a patient whose treatment included radiotherapy and nephrectomy. The receptors were sampled from a man in his fifties or sixties with renal cell carcinoma. CDR3s include the opening cysteine and the closing phenylalanine or tryptophan. D genes are given only for firm matches. Clone size is not always given. Where it is, it says once, few, many or a class for expanded clones.

16	NA	TRBJ1-2	TRBV6-5	NA	TGTGCCAGCAGTTACCATCCAGGGGCGGTGGGCTATGGCTACACCTTC	CASSYHPGAVGYGYTF
13	once	TRBJ2-5	TRBV9	NA	TGTGCCAGCAGCGTAGGGGCTTCCGAGACCCAGTACTTC	CASSVGASETQYF
14	NA	TRBJ1-5	TRBV2	NA	TGTGCCAGCAGTGAACAAGGGGTTAATCAGCCCCAGCATTTT	CASSEQGVNQPQHF
14	NA	TRBJ2-5	TRBV9	NA	TGTGCCAGCAGTTTAGGGCTAGCAGAAGAGACCCAGTACTTC	CASSLGLAEETQYF
14	NA	TRBJ1-1	TRBV9	NA	TGTGCCAGCAGCCCCTGGGGGGGTGACACTGAAGCTTTCTTT	CASSPWGGDTEAFF
15	NA	TRBJ1-6	TRBV30	NA	TGTGCCTGGAGAATAGCGGGTGCGGGGCATTCACCCCTCCACTTT	CAWRIAGAGHSPLHF
15	few	TRBJ1-1	TRBV4-2	NA	TGTGCCAGCAGCCAAGACATGGGGGTGAACACTGAAGCTTTCTTT	CASSQDMGVNTEAFF
15	NA	TRBJ1-2	TRBV19	TRBD1	TGTGCCAGTAGTGGAGGAAGGACAGGGGTCTATGGCTACACCTTC	CASSGGRTGVYGYTF
16	NA	TRBJ2-5	TRBV9	NA	TGTGCCAGCAGCGTAGGAAGCTCTTCCCCCAAAGAGACCCAGTACTTC	CASSVGSSSPKETQYF
14	few	TRBJ2-7	TRBV5-1	NA	TGCGCCAGCAGCCCGGGGGACACGGGTCTGGAGCAGTACTTC	CASSPGDTGLEQYF
14	NA	TRBJ1-1	TRBV7-3	NA	TGTGCCAGCAGCTTCCGCCAGGTATCGGCTGAAGCTTTCTTT	CASSFRQVSAEAFF
18	NA	TRBJ2-3	TRBV7-9	NA	TGTGCCAGCAGCTTAAAGGACTCATATAGAGAAAGCACAGATACGCAGTATTTT	CASSLKDSYRESTDTQYF
17	NA	TRBJ2-3	TRBV5-6	TRBD2	TGTGCCAGCAGCTTTAGGTGGGAGCGGGGGGCCACAGATACGCAGTATTTT	CASSFRWERGATDTQYF
14	NA	TRBJ2-1	TRBV6-5	NA	TGTGCCAGCAGTTTTACGGACGGATACAATGAGCAGTTCTTC	CASSFTDGYNEQFF
17	NA	TRBJ2-3	TRBV11-3	TRBD2	TGTGCCAGCAGCCGACCTTGGCTAGCGGAGCGCACAGATACGCAGTATTTT	CASSRPWLAERTDTQYF
14	NA	TRBJ2-3	TRBV7-9	NA	TGTGCCAGCAGCGCGCGATACAGGGTGGATACGCAGTATTTT	CASSARYRVDTQYF
13	NA	TRBJ1-3	TRBV19	NA	TGTGCCAGCAACACGGGGTCAGGAAACACCATATATTTT	CASNTGSGNTIYF
15	NA	TRBJ2-1	TRBV13	TRBD2	TGTGCCAGCAGCCCCAAAGAGCGGGAGAGTTTCGGGCAGTTCTTC	CASSPKERESFGQFF
13	NA	TRBJ2-5	TRBV27	NA	TGTGCCAGCAGTTTATTCCAAGAGGAGACCCAGTACTTC	CASSLFQEETQYF
13	NA	TRBJ2-3	TRBV7-8	TRBD2	TGTGCCAGCGGGACTAGCGGCACAGATACGCAGTATTTT	CASGTSGTDTQYF
14	NA	TRBJ2-3	TRBV11-3	NA	TGTGCCAGCAGCTTAGGGCGAGACACAGATACGCAGTATTTT	CASSLGRDTDTQYF
13	few	TRBJ2-1	TRBV7-9	NA	TGTGCCAGCAGCTTAGTAGGGGTCAATGAGCAGTTCTTC	CASSLVGVNEQFF
12	few	TRBJ2-4	TRBV29-1	NA	TGCAGCGTTGAACAGGGAGCGAACATTCAGTACTTC	CSVEQGANIQYF
13	few	TRBJ2-7	TRBV5-5	NA	TGTGCCAGCAGCCGGCAAAGGGACTACGAGCAGTACTTC	CASSRQRDYEQYF
15	NA	TRBJ2-1	TRBV29-1	TRBD2	TGCAGCGTCGCCTTTCTAGCGGGGTCTTACAATGAGCAGTTCTTC	CSVAFLAGSYNEQFF
14	NA	TRBJ1-4	TRBV6-5	NA	TGTGCCAGCCGTTCGGGGGGGGCTAATGAAAAACTGTTTTTT	CASRSGGANEKLFF